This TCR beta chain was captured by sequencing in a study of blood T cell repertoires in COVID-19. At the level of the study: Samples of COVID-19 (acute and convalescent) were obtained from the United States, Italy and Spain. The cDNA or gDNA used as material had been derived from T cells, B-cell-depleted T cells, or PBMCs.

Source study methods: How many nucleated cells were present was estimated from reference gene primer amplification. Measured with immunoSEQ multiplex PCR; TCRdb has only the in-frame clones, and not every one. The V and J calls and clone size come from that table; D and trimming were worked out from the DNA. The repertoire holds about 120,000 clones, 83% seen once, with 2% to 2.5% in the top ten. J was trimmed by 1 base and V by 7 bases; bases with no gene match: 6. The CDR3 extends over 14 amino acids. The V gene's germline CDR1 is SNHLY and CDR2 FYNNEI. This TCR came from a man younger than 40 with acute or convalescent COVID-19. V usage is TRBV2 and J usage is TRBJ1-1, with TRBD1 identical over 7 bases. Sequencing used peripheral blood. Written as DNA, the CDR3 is TGTGCCAGCATTTCACAGGGGAGGAACACTGAAGCTTTCTTT. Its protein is CASISQGRNTEAFF.